Below are 11 T cell receptor beta chains sequenced from a single sample in a study of shared clonotypes between healthy human individuals. Selected positively for CCR7 and CD45RO-negative, naive CD8 cells excluded terminally differentiated effector memory CD45RA+ cells. Assay: immunoSEQ multiplex PCR; the TCRdb copy retains only in-frame clones and omits some. The profile covers roughly 2,000,000 clones, with 85% to 95% appearing a single time and approximately 1.6% taken by the ten largest. Material: naive CD8+ T cells from PBMCs. The receptor set was obtained from a man aged 18-30 years in good health. Some clones in this sample may be carry-over from other donors' samples.

In DNA, the CDR3 is TGTGCCAGCAGATGGGGCAATGAGCAGTTCTTC. The encoded protein is CASRWGNEQFF. The chain has TRBV25-1 and TRBJ2-1, with D unclear. CDR3 size: 11 residues. CDR1 and CDR2 from the germline V gene are MGHDK and SYGVNS. V lost 6 bases to trimming and J lost 6 bases, with 6 bases between them. Drawing the rest from reference TRBV25-1 and TRBJ2-1, the complete variable domain is EADIYQTPRYLVIGTGKKITLECSQTMGHDKMYWYQQDPGMELHLIHYSYGVNSTEKGDLSSESTVSRIRTEHFPLTLESARPSHTSQYLCASRWGNEQFFGPGTRLTVL.

The table lists this clone with a count of one. V usage is TRBV7-9 and J usage is TRBJ1-3; D unresolved. V shed 3 bases and J shed 1 base, with 13 bases lying between them. Germline V gives CDR1 SEHNR, CDR2 FQNEAQ (reference sequence). The CDR3 extends over 16 amino acids. CDR3 sequence reads: CASSLRGEQSGNTIYF. CDR3 coding DNA: TGTGCCAGCAGCTTGCGGGGAGAACAATCTGGAAACACCATATATTTT. Full variable domain (rest looked up from reference TRBV7-9 and TRBJ1-3): DTGVSQNPRHKITKRGQNVTFRCDPISEHNRLYWYRQTLGQGPEFLTYFQNEAQLEKSRLLSDRFSAERPKGSFSTLEIQRTEQGDSAMYLCASSLRGEQSGNTIYFGEGSWLTVV.

The chain joins TRBV29-1 to TRBJ2-3; 7 nucleotides align to TRBD2. J gave up 2 bases and V 3 bases, and 20 bases lay outside the gene matches. Germline V CDR1 and CDR2: SQVTM, ANQGSEA. The CDR3 totals 19 residues. CDR3 DNA: TGCAGCGTTGATAGGGGATTGTCTTGGAGGGAGGGCAACACAGATACGCAGTATTTT. It is translated as CSVDRGLSWREGNTDTQYF.

The V gene is TRBV6-6, the J gene TRBJ2-7; D is possibly TRBD2 (6 bases). V lost 2 bases, J lost 7 bases, and 21 bases lay in between. Germline V lookup: CDR1 MNHNY, CDR2 SVGAGI (reference sequence). The CDR3 loop spans 16 amino acids. The CDR3 DNA sequence: TGTGCCAGCAGTTACCGGACTATAGACACGATCGGAGAGCAGTACTTC. It yields the protein CASSYRTIDTIGEQYF.

To note about this clone: This CDR3 is also generated by other DNA sequences in the sample. The gene calls are TRBV7-9 and TRBJ2-1; TRBD1 aligns across 7 bases. CDR1 and CDR2 from the germline V gene are SEHNR and FQNEAQ (reference sequence). J lost 7 bases, V lost 5 bases, and 5 bases had no gene match. The CDR3 spans 13 residues. CDR3 amino acids: CASSPGTANEQFF. The CDR3 DNA reads as TGTGCCAGCAGCCCCGGGACAGCTAATGAGCAGTTCTTC.

The chain recombines TRBV10-1 with TRBJ1-4; no firm D call. V lost 2 bases and J 4 bases, leaving 5 bases between the germline ends. Germline V gives CDR1 WNHNN, CDR2 SYGVQD (reference sequence). CDR3 length equals 13 residues. The CDR3 sequence: CASSEGSNEKLFF. The CDR3 region has the DNA TGCGCCAGCAGTGAGGGGAGTAATGAAAAACTGTTTTTT.

The chain carries TRBV30 and TRBJ2-3, with 7 bases that match TRBD2. Germline trimming cut 4 bases from V and 14 bases from J; bases unmatched to any gene: 9. Germline V gives CDR1 GTSNPN, CDR2 SVGIG (reference sequence). The CDR3 is 11 amino acids. The CDR3 coding sequence is TGTGCCTGGAACGTGGCGGGAGTAAGGTATTTT. Translating it yields CAWNVAGVRYF.

The chain couples TRBV13 to TRBJ2-1; D unclear. V was cut by 0 bases and J by 3 bases, with 15 bases left in between. Germline values: CDR1 PRHDT, CDR2 FYEKMQ (reference sequence). The CDR3 sequence is 17 residues long. Written as DNA, the CDR3 is TGTGCCAGCAGCTTAGGACCAGGCGGACCAAACTACAATGAGCAGTTCTTC. Its protein product is CASSLGPGGPNYNEQFF.

The chain couples TRBV6-6 to TRBJ1-1; D not resolved. The CDR3 length is 14 residues. Germline loops: CDR1 MNHNY, CDR2 SVGAGI (reference sequence). V lost 0 bases, J lost 3 bases, and 8 bases lay in between. For the CDR3, the DNA is TGTGCCAGCAGTTACTCGAGCCGCGACACTGAAGCTTTCTTT. Its protein product is CASSYSSRDTEAFF.

The rearrangement joins TRBV28 to TRBJ2-3; D is unclear. Germline V gene data show CDR1 as MDHEN and CDR2 as SYDVKM. The CDR3 runs 12 residues. Between the trimmed V and J ends, which lost 4 bases and 6 bases, there was a span of 8 bases. The CDR3 DNA reads as TGTGCCAGCAGTTCCCGCGAGGATACGCAGTATTTT. Amino acids: CASSSREDTQYF.

This chain connects TRBV4-1 to TRBJ2-2; TRBD2 matches 7 bases. CDR3 length equals 17 residues. V lost 0 bases, J lost 3 bases, and 7 bases stayed unmatched. The germline V gene encodes CDR1 MGHRA and CDR2 YSYEKL. The CDR3 nucleotides read TGCGCCAGCAGCCAAGATTGGCGGGAGATGTACACCGGGGAGCTGTTTTTT. Translated, it gives CASSQDWREMYTGELFF.